This T cell receptor (beta chain) was obtained from a study of type 1 regulatory T cells (dated by TCRdb to the early 2020s). With regard to the full study: An in vitro protocol by which a Tr1-enriched, alloantigen-specific CD4 T cell product named T-allo10 was generated was characterized in the study. T-allo10 was under clinical evaluation in patients with hematological malignancies receiving allogeneic hematopoietic stem cell transplantation. Broad study findings and their caveats: Compared with non-Tr1 cells, Tr1 cells had a TCR repertoire that was more restricted, a finding the study read as clonal expansion induced by alloantigen.

V is cut by 4 bases and J by 9 bases, and the space between the germline ends is 15 bases. CDR1 and CDR2, per the germline V gene (reference sequence), are DFQATT and SNEGSKA. The CDR3 has 12 amino acids, counting the end cysteine and phenylalanine. Only the CDR3 DNA stays, 36 bases, in frame from base 1. TCRdb shows the sequencer as Illumina MiSeq. The raw public data were reprocessed by TCRdb itself: fastp quality trimming at Q25, MiXCR clonotype calling, in-frame beta chains only. Every entry covers one CDR3 protein and lists the most common genes and DNA from its rows. Recorded for this sample are tens of thousands of distinct CDR3 sequences; 9% to 15% of them occurred a single time. Approximately 8% of the sample is in the top ten clones. This clonotype was recorded at least ten times. Its antigen is unknown. Per-base qualities were not stored, and no clone one base away is much larger.

The receptor was derived from a human donor in good health. Sample: cultured non-Tr1 T cells, either the whole culture or a sorted T cell fraction (not recorded which). The cell subset or site label on this specimen signifies: non-Tr1 population from the T-allo10 product. The chain is made from TRBV20-1 and TRBJ1-1; TRBD1 could be the D gene, as 5 bases match. Read as DNA, the sequence is TGCAGTGCTATTACCCCAGGGTTGAAAGCTTTCTTT. Translated, this gives CSAITPGLKAFF.